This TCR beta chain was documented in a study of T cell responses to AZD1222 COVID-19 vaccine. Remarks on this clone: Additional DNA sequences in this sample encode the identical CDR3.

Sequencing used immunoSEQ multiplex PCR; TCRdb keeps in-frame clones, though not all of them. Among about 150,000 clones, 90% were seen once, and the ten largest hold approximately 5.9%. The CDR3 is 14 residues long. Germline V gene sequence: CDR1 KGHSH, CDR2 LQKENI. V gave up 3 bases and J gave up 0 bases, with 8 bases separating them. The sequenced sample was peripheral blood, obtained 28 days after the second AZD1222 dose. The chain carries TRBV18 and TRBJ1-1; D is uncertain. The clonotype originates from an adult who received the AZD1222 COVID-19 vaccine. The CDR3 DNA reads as TGTGCCAGCTCACCTTCCGTACTGAACACTGAAGCTTTCTTT. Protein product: CASSPSVLNTEAFF.